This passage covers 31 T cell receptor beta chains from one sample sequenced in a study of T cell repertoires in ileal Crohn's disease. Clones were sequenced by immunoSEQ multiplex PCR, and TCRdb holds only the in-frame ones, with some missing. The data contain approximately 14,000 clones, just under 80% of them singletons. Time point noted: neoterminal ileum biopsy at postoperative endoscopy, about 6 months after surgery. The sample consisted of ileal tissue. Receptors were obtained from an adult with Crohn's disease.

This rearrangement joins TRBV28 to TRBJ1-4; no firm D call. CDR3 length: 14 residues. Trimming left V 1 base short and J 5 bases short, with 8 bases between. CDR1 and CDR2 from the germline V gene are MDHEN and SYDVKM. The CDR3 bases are TGTGCCAGCAGTTTATCAGGCCTCAATGAAAAACTGTTTTTT. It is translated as CASSLSGLNEKLFF. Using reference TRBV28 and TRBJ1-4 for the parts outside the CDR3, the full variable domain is DVKVTQSSRYLVKRTGEKVFLECVQDMDHENMFWYRQDPGLGLRLIYFSYDVKMKEKGDIPEGYSVSREKKERFSLILESASTNQTSMYLCASSLSGLNEKLFFGSGTQLSVL.

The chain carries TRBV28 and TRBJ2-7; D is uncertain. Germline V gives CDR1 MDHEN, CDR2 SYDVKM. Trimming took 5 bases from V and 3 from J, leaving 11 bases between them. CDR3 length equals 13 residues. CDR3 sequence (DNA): TGTGCCAGCAGTCCCCCGGGCTACTACGAGCAGTACTTC. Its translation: CASSPPGYYEQYF.

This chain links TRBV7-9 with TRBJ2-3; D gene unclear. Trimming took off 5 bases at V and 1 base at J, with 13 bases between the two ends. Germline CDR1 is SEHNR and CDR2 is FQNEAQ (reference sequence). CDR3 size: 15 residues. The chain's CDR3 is CASSTPLFGTDTQYF. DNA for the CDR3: TGTGCCAGCAGCACCCCACTTTTCGGCACAGATACGCAGTATTTT.

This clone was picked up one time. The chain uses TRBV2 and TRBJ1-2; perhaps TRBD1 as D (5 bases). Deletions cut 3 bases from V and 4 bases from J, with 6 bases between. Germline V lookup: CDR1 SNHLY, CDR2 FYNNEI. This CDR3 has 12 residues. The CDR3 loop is CASSDTGYGYTF. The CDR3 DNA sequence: TGTGCCAGCAGTGATACAGGCTATGGCTACACCTTC.

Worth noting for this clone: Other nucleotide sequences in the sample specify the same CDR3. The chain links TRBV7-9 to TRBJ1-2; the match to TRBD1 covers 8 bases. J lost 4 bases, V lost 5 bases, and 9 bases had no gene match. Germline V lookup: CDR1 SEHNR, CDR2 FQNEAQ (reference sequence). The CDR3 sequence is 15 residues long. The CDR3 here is CASSPRTGSSYGYTF. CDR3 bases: TGTGCCAGCAGCCCCAGGACAGGGAGCAGCTATGGCTACACCTTC.

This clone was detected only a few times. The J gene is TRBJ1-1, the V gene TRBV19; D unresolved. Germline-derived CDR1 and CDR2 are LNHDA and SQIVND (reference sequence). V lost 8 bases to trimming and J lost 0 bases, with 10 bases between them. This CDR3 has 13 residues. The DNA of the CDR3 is TGTGCCAGTCAGCGGGAGATGAACACTGAAGCTTTCTTT. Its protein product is CASQREMNTEAFF.

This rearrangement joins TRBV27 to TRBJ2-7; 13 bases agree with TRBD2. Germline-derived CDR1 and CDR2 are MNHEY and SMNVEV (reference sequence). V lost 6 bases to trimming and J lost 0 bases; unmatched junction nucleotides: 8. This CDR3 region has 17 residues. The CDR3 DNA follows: TGTGCCAGCAGACGAGGGACTAGCGGGGCCCTCTCCTACGAGCAGTACTTC. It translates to CASRRGTSGALSYEQYF.

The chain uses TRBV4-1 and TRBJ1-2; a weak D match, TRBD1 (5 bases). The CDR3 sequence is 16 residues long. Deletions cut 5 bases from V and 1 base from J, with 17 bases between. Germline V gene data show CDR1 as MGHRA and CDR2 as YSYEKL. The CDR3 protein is CASSIPWDGNNYGYTF. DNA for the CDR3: TGCGCCAGCAGCATACCGTGGGACGGCAATAACTATGGCTACACCTTC.

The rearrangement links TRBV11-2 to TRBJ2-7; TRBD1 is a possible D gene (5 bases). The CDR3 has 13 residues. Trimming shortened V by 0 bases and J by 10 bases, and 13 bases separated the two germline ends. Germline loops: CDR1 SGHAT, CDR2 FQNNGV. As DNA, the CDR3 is TGTGCCAGCAGCTTAGAGTCGGGTCAGGGTCAGTACTTC. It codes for CASSLESGQGQYF.

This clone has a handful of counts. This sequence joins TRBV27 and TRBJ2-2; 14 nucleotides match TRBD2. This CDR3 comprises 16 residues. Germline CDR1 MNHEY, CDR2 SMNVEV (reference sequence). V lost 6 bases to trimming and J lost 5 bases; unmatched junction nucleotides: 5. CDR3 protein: CASRLTSGGATGELFF. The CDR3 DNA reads TGTGCCAGCAGACTGACTAGCGGGGGGGCAACCGGGGAGCTGTTTTTT.

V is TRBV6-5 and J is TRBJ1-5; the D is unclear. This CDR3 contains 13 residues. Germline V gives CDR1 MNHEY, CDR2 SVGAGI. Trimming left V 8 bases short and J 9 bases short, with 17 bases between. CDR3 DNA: TGTGCCAGCGCCTTCGGCCCTTCCCGGCCCCAGCATTTT. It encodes CASAFGPSRPQHF.

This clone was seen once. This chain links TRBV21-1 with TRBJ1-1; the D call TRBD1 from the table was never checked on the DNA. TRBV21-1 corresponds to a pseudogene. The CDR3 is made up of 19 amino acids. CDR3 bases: TGTGCCAGCAGCCTTCGACAGGGAGGACCCAGACGAGAGAACACTGAAGCTTTCTTT. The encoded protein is CASSLRQGGPRRENTEAFF.

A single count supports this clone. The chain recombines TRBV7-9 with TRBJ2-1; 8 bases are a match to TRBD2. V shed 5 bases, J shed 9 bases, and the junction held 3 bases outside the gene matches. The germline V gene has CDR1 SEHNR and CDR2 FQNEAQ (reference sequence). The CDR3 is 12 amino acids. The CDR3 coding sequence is TGTGCCAGCAGCCCCCGGGGGGGTGAGCAGTTCTTC. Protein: CASSPRGGEQFF.

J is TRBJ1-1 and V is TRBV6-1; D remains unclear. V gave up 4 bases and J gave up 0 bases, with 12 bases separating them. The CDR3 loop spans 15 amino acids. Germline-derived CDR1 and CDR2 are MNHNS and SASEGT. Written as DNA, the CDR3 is TGTGCCAGCAGTGTAGTGGGGTCCCTGAACACTGAAGCTTTCTTT. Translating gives CASSVVGSLNTEAFF.

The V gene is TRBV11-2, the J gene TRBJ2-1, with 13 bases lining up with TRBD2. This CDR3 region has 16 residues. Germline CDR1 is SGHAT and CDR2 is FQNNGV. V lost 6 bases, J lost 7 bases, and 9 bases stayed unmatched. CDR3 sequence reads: CASRPTGLAGVNEQFF. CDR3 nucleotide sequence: TGTGCCAGCAGGCCTACCGGACTAGCGGGAGTGAATGAGCAGTTCTTC.

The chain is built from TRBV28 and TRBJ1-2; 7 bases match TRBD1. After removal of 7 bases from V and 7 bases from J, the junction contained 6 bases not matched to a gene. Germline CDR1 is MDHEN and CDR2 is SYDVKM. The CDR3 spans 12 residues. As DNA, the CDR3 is TGTGCCAGCACCATACAGGGGTTTGGCTACACCTTC. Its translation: CASTIQGFGYTF.

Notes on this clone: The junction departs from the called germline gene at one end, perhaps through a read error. The CDR3 DNA reads as TGTGCCAGCAGTACCCCACAGGCCTCCCACAATGAGCAGTTCTTC. Protein product: CASSTPQASHNEQFF. The chain carries TRBV28 and TRBJ2-1, with D possibly TRBD1 on 5 matching bases. The CDR3 is 15 amino acids. Germline V gene lookup returns CDR1 MDHEN and CDR2 SYDVKM.

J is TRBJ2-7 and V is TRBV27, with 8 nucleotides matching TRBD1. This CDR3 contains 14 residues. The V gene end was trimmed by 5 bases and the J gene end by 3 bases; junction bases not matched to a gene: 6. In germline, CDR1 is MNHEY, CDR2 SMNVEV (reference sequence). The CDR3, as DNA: TGTGCCAGCAGTCCCCAGGGGGCGGTCTACGAGCAGTACTTC. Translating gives CASSPQGAVYEQYF.

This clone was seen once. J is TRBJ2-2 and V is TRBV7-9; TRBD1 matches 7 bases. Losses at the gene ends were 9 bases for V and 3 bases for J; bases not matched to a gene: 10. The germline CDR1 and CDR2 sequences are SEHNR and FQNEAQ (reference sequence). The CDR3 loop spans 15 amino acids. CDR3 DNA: TGTGCCAGTTCGACAGGGTTAGGGGACACCGGGGAGCTGTTTTTT. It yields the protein CASSTGLGDTGELFF.

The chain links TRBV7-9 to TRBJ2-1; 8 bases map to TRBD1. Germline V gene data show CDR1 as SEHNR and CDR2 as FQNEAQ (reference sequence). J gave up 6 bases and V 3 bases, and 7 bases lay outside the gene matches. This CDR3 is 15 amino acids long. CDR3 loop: CASSFRAGGLNEQFF. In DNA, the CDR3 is TGTGCCAGCAGCTTCAGGGCAGGGGGCCTCAATGAGCAGTTCTTC.

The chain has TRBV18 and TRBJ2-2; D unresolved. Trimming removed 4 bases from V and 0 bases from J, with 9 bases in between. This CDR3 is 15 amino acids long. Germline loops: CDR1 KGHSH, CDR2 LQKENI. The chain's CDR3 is CASSLTDANTGELFF. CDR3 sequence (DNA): TGTGCCAGCTCACTAACAGACGCGAACACCGGGGAGCTGTTTTTT. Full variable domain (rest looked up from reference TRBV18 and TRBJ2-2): NAGVMQNPRHLVRRRGQEARLRCSPMKGHSHVYWYRQLPEEGLKFMVYLQKENIIDESGMPKERFSAEFPKEGPSILRIQQVVRGDSAAYFCASSLTDANTGELFFGEGSRLTVL.

CDR3 protein: CAWSGRQGTYNSPLHF. The CDR3 coding sequence is TGTGCCTGGAGTGGGAGACAGGGGACCTATAATTCACCCCTCCACTTT. The genes are TRBV30 and TRBJ1-6; TRBD1 matches 8 bases. The germline V gene has CDR1 GTSNPN and CDR2 SVGIG (reference sequence). The CDR3 length is 16 residues. V was pared by 1 base and J by 2 bases, with 4 bases of the junction left unmatched. Combining the CDR3 with reference TRBV30 and TRBJ1-6 gives the whole variable domain SQTIHQWPATLVQPVGSPLSLECTVEGTSNPNLYWYRQAAGRGLQLLFYSVGIGQISSEVPQNLSASRPQDRQFILSSKKLLLSDSGFYLCAWSGRQGTYNSPLHFGNGTRLTVT.

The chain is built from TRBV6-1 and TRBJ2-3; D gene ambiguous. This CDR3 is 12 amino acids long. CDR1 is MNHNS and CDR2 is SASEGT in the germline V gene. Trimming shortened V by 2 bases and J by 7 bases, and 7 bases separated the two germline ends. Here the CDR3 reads CASSESLNTQYF. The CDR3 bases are TGTGCCAGCAGTGAATCCCTGAATACGCAGTATTTT.

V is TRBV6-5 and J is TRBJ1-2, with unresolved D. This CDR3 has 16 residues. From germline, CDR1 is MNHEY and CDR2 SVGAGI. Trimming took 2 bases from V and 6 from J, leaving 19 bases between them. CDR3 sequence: CASSYSRRVWIHGYTF. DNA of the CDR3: TGTGCCAGCAGTTACAGCCGGAGGGTTTGGATTCATGGCTACACCTTC.

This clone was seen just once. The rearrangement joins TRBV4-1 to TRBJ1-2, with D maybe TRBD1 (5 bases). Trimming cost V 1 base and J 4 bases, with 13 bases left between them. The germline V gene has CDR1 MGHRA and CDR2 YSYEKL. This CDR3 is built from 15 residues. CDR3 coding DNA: TGCGCCAGCAGCCAAGTCCAACGGGGGGTCTATGGCTACACCTTC. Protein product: CASSQVQRGVYGYTF.

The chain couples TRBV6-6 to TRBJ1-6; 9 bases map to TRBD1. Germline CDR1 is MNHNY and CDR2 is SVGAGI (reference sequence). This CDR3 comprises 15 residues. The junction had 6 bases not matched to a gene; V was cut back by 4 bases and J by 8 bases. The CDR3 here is CASSLGGQGDSPLHF. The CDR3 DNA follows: TGTGCCAGCAGTTTAGGGGGACAGGGTGATTCACCCCTCCACTTT.

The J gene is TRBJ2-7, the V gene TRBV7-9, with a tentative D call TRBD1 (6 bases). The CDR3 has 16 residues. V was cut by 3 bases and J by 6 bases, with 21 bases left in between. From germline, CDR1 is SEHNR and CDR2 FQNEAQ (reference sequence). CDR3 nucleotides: TGTGCCAGCAGCTTTGGTTTAGGGAAGAGGGGGACCGAGCAGTACTTC. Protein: CASSFGLGKRGTEQYF.

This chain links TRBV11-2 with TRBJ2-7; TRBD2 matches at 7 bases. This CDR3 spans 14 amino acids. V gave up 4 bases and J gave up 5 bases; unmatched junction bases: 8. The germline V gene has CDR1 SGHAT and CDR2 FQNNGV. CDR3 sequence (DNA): TGTGCCAGCAGCTCCGGGACTATTGGGGACGAGCAGTACTTC. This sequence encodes CASSSGTIGDEQYF.

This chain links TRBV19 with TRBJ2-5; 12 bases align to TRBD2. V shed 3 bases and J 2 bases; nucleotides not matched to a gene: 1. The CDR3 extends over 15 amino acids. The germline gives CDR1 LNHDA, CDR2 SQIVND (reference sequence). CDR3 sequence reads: CASSIGLAGQETQYF. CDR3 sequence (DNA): TGTGCCAGTAGTATCGGACTAGCGGGGCAAGAGACCCAGTACTTC. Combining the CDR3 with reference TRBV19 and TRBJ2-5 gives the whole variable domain DGGITQSPKYLFRKEGQNVTLSCEQNLNHDAMYWYRQDPGQGLRLIYYSQIVNDFQKGDIAEGYSVSREKKESFPLTVTSAQKNPTAFYLCASSIGLAGQETQYFGPGTRLLVL.

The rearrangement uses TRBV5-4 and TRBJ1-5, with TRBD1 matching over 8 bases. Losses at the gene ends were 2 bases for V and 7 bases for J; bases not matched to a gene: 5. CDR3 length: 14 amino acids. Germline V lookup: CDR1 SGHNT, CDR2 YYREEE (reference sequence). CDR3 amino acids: CASSLQGVGQPQHF. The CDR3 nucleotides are TGTGCCAGCAGCTTACAGGGGGTGGGACAGCCCCAGCATTTT.

CDR3: CASSLEGRGTSGRYEQYF. In DNA form, the CDR3 reads TGTGCCAGCAGCTTGGAGGGACGAGGGACTAGCGGGAGGTACGAGCAGTACTTC. V is TRBV5-6 and J is TRBJ2-7, with 15 bases fitting TRBD2. This CDR3 has 18 amino acids. V lost 0 bases to trimming and J lost 4 bases; unmatched junction nucleotides: 8. CDR1 and CDR2 (germline): SGHDT, YYEEEE.